The next 3 T cell receptor beta chains were all read from a single sample in a study of shared clonotypes between healthy human individuals. Assay: immunoSEQ multiplex PCR; the TCRdb copy retains only in-frame clones and omits some. The data show approximately 980,000 clones, less than 85% seen once. Sequences were obtained from memory CD4+ T cells sorted from blood. Subset denoted: CD45RA-negative fraction. The receptor set was obtained from a man aged 18 to 30 in good health.

The gene calls are TRBV18 and TRBJ2-7, with D unclear. The germline V gene encodes CDR1 KGHSH and CDR2 LQKENI. The CDR3 runs to 15 residues. The V end lost 1 base, the J end lost 3 bases, and 13 bases lay between the germline ends. CDR3: CASSPLAGELYEQYF. The CDR3 DNA sequence: TGTGCCAGCTCACCACTTGCAGGAGAGCTCTACGAGCAGTACTTC.

V usage is TRBV9 and J usage is TRBJ1-3; D call uncertain. In germline, CDR1 is SGDLS, CDR2 YYNGEE. Trimming pared 4 bases from V and 4 bases from J, leaving 18 bases between. The CDR3 runs 16 residues. CDR3 in amino acids: CASSKEEAVSGNTIYF. The CDR3 coding sequence is TGTGCCAGCAGCAAAGAGGAGGCGGTTAGCGGAAACACCATATATTTT.

The V gene is TRBV11-3, the J gene TRBJ2-7, with no clear D. This CDR3 comprises 12 residues. CDR1 is SGHNT, CDR2 YENEEA, per germline. V lost 5 bases and J 2 bases, leaving 7 bases between the germline ends. CDR3 protein: CASSRSTYEQYF. DNA of the CDR3: TGTGCCAGCAGCCGATCCACCTACGAGCAGTACTTC. Drawing the rest from reference TRBV11-3 and TRBJ2-7, the complete variable domain is EAGVVQSPRYKIIEKKQPVAFWCNPISGHNTLYWYLQNLGQGPELLIRYENEEAVDDSQLPKDRFSAERLKGVDSTLKIQPAELGDSAVYLCASSRSTYEQYFGPGTRLTVT.